The 11 T cell receptor beta chains in this list originate from one sample, sequenced in a study of blood T cell repertoires in COVID-19. Sequencing used immunoSEQ multiplex PCR; TCRdb keeps in-frame clones, though not all of them. The data contain 110,000 to 150,000 clones, roughly 84% of them singletons. Sequencing used peripheral blood. These TCRs come from a human donor in a cohort sampled during active COVID-19.

The chain recombines TRBV9 with TRBJ1-1, with D maybe TRBD1 (5 bases). Germline loops: CDR1 SGDLS, CDR2 YYNGEE. The germline V and J ends were trimmed by 6 bases and 10 bases, with 25 bases remaining between them. CDR3 length: 15 residues. In nucleotides, the CDR3 is TGTGCCAGCACGCTCGGATGGGGACTTGGTGTTGGAGCTTTCTTT. Residues: CASTLGWGLGVGAFF.

The chain employs TRBV11-3 and TRBJ1-4; no firm D call. Germline V gene sequence: CDR1 SGHNT, CDR2 YENEEA. V lost 5 bases and J lost 0, with 13 bases in between. The CDR3 has 16 amino acids. DNA of the CDR3: TGTGCCAGCAGCCCCGGACTGAGCCCAACTAATGAAAAACTGTTTTTT. It encodes CASSPGLSPTNEKLFF.

The chain uses TRBV4-3 and TRBJ2-5; 8 bases match TRBD2. Germline V CDR1 and CDR2: LGHNA, YSLEER. This CDR3 has 15 residues. Losses at the gene ends were 1 base for V and 4 bases for J; bases not matched to a gene: 5. For the CDR3, the DNA is TGCGCCAGCAGCCAAGGGCGGGGGGATATAGAGACCCAGTACTTC. This translates into CASSQGRGDIETQYF.

The CDR3 nucleotides read TGTGCCAGCAGCCCCGGCCGGACTAGCGGGGGGGCCCTGTTGGAGACCCAGTACTTC. Residues: CASSPGRTSGGALLETQYF. The rearrangement links TRBV7-2 to TRBJ2-5; TRBD2 aligns across 15 bases. This CDR3 region has 19 residues. Germline CDR1 SGHTA, CDR2 FQGNSA. Unmatched junction bases numbered 15, after V lost 5 bases and J lost 5 bases.

The chain combines TRBV7-9 with TRBJ1-6, with a possible D match to TRBD1 (6 bases). The V and J ends lost 1 base and 5 bases respectively, with 9 bases between them. CDR1 is SEHNR, CDR2 FQNEAQ, per germline (reference sequence). The CDR3 is 15 amino acids. CDR3 amino acids: CASSLERGNNSPLHF. As DNA, the CDR3 is TGTGCCAGCAGCTTAGAAAGGGGGAATAATTCACCCCTCCACTTT.

The chain combines TRBV7-9 with TRBJ2-5; the D gene is possibly TRBD1 (6 bases). Germline assignment: CDR1 SEHNR and CDR2 FQNEAQ (reference sequence). This CDR3 is built from 12 residues. V shed 7 bases and J shed 3 bases, with 9 bases lying between them. The DNA for the CDR3 is TGTGCCAGCACCCAGGGGAAAGAGACCCAGTACTTC. It specifies CASTQGKETQYF.

The chain joins TRBV4-2 to TRBJ2-3, with TRBD2 matching over 10 bases. The V gene end was trimmed by 3 bases and the J gene end by 4 bases; junction bases not matched to a gene: 7. CDR1 is LGHNA, CDR2 YNFKEQ, per germline. The CDR3 runs 16 residues. The CDR3 sequence is CASSQASGSMPDTQYF. The CDR3 DNA reads TGTGCCAGCAGCCAGGCTAGCGGGAGTATGCCAGATACGCAGTATTTT.

The J gene is TRBJ2-2, the V gene TRBV11-2, with 7 bases that match TRBD2. Germline V gene lookup returns CDR1 SGHAT and CDR2 FQNNGV. CDR3 length: 16 amino acids. After removal of 5 bases from V and 5 bases from J, the junction contained 11 bases not matched to a gene. The CDR3 nucleotides read TGTGCCAGCAGCCAGGGCCCTAGCGGACTGACCGGGGAGCTGTTTTTT. Translated, it gives CASSQGPSGLTGELFF.

The rearrangement joins TRBV19 to TRBJ2-7; tentative D call: TRBD1 (6 bases). The CDR3 is 13 amino acids. In germline, CDR1 is LNHDA, CDR2 SQIVND (reference sequence). Between the trimmed V and J ends, which lost 6 bases and 2 bases, there was a span of 11 bases. As DNA, the CDR3 is TGTGCCAGTAGGAAAACAGGGACCTACGAGCAGTACTTC. It specifies CASRKTGTYEQYF. The full variable domain, rest sourced from reference TRBV19 and TRBJ2-7, is DGGITQSPKYLFRKEGQNVTLSCEQNLNHDAMYWYRQDPGQGLRLIYYSQIVNDFQKGDIAEGYSVSREKKESFPLTVTSAQKNPTAFYLCASRKTGTYEQYFGPGTRLTVT.

The chain links TRBV9 to TRBJ1-5; D might be TRBD1 (6 bases). Trimming took off 3 bases at V and 1 base at J, with 14 bases between the two ends. The germline CDR1 and CDR2 sequences are SGDLS and YYNGEE. CDR3 length: 16 residues. This CDR3 reads CASSAGGGASNQPQHF. The DNA of the CDR3 is TGTGCCAGCAGCGCGGGAGGGGGAGCAAGCAATCAGCCCCAGCATTTT.

The V gene is TRBV7-8, the J gene TRBJ2-2, with TRBD2 matching 10 bases. Germline trimming cut 5 bases from V and 5 bases from J; bases unmatched to any gene: 2. The CDR3 covers 14 residues. CDR1 and CDR2 from the germline V gene are SGHVS and FQNEAQ. CDR3: CASSALAGTGELFF. DNA of the CDR3: TGTGCCAGCAGCGCACTAGCGGGGACCGGGGAGCTGTTTTTT.